The 16 T cell receptor beta chains below all came from one sample that was sequenced in a study of T-cell reconstitution after alpha-beta-depleted transplantation in children. Library preparation (for TCRbeta) was performed with unique molecular identifiers. Each CDR3 protein is one row after TCRdb ran MiXCR on the PCR reads. The sample holds 180,000 or so distinct CDR3 sequences, roughly 6% seen once. Specimen: PBMCs, collected before TCRalphabeta/CD19-depleted stem cell transplant. The receptors come from a girl less than two years old with combined immunodeficiency, due to receive a stem cell transplant.

There are many counts of this clonotype. Written as DNA, the CDR3 is TGTGCCAGCAGTCCCCGAGGTACAGGGCGGCTAGGGAGCAATCAGCCCCAGCATTTT. Its protein product is CASSPRGTGRLGSNQPQHF. The chain carries TRBV6-5 and TRBJ1-5, with D possibly being TRBD1 (6 bases). The CDR3 has 19 amino acids. Trimming removed 5 bases at V and 1 base at J, with 24 bases between. Germline loops: CDR1 MNHEY, CDR2 SVGAGI.

This clonotype was detected many times. This sequence joins TRBV5-1 and TRBJ2-3, with 9 bases matching TRBD2. The CDR3 sequence is 15 residues long. Per the germline V gene, CDR1 is SGHRS and CDR2 is YFSETQ. Trimming took 4 bases from V and 6 from J; bases not matched to a gene: 9. This CDR3 reads CASSPLAGVADTQYF. In DNA form, the CDR3 reads TGCGCCAGCAGCCCTTTAGCGGGAGTTGCCGATACGCAGTATTTT.

This clonotype showed up many times. The rearrangement joins TRBV29-1 to TRBJ2-7, with D perhaps TRBD1 or TRBD2 (5 bases each). This CDR3 has 16 amino acids. Germline V CDR1 and CDR2: SQVTM, ANQGSEA. Trimming removed 6 bases from V and 4 bases from J, with 25 bases in between. CDR3 amino acids: CSVDLRGRVRSYEQYF. The CDR3 region has the DNA TGCAGCGTCGACCTCCGGGGCAGGGTAAGATCTTACGAGCAGTACTTC.

The rearrangement joins TRBV7-2 to TRBJ1-2; TRBD1 might be the D (5 bases). In germline, CDR1 is SGHTA, CDR2 FQGNSA. The V gene lost 5 bases and the J gene lost 3 bases, with 16 bases spanning the gap. The CDR3 extends over 15 amino acids. DNA for the CDR3: TGTGCCAGCAGCCCCCACAGGACGGCGTACTATGGCTACACCTTC. Translating gives CASSPHRTAYYGYTF.

CDR3 protein: CASSAAGLGANVLTF. CDR3 DNA: TGTGCCAGCAGCGCCGCGGGGTTAGGGGCCAACGTCCTGACTTTC. The chain is built from TRBV3-1 and TRBJ2-6, with a possible D match to TRBD2 (6 bases). Trimming left V 5 bases short and J 4 bases short, with 12 bases between. The germline V gene encodes CDR1 LGHDT and CDR2 YNNKEL (reference sequence). The CDR3 loop spans 15 amino acids.

This chain connects TRBV7-6 to TRBJ2-2; D is unclear. There are 14 residues in the CDR3. Germline V gene data show CDR1 as SGHVS and CDR2 as FNYEAQ. The V end was cut by 1 base, the J end by 4 bases, with 7 bases between. This chain's CDR3 is CASSLVTSTGELFF. CDR3 DNA: TGTGCCAGCAGCTTAGTGACTTCCACCGGGGAGCTGTTTTTT.

At least ten counts were recorded for this clonotype. The V gene is TRBV4-2, the J gene TRBJ2-6; D is ambiguous. Germline V gene sequence: CDR1 LGHNA, CDR2 YNFKEQ. Deletions cut 5 bases from V and 3 bases from J, with 5 bases between. The CDR3 length is 13 residues. The CDR3 here is CASSWGGANVLTF. The CDR3 nucleotides are TGTGCCAGCAGCTGGGGTGGGGCCAACGTCCTGACTTTC.

The table lists this clonotype with many counts. The chain carries TRBV28 and TRBJ2-7, with TRBD1 matching over 10 bases. V lost 3 bases and J lost 6; bases outside the gene matches: 5. CDR1 and CDR2 (germline): MDHEN, SYDVKM. This CDR3 comprises 14 residues. CDR3 sequence: CASSFPGTGVEQYF. DNA of the CDR3: TGTGCCAGCAGTTTCCCCGGGACAGGGGTCGAGCAGTACTTC.

This clonotype was observed at least ten times. The chain joins TRBV12-3 or TRBV12-4 to TRBJ2-7; TRBD1 agrees at 7 bases. Unmatched junction bases numbered 14, after V lost 3 bases and J lost 3 bases. CDR3 length: 17 amino acids. The CDR3 reads CASSFQQGQTFGYEQYF. Here the CDR3 DNA reads TGTGCCAGCAGTTTCCAACAGGGACAGACTTTCGGCTACGAGCAGTACTTC.

This clonotype was seen ten or more times. The genes are TRBV27 and TRBJ2-2; D gene unclear. CDR1 and CDR2 (germline): MNHEY, SMNVEV (reference sequence). The CDR3 is made up of 12 amino acids. The V end was cut by 1 base, the J end by 7 bases, with 4 bases between. CDR3 coding DNA: TGTGCCAGCAGTTTATGGGGCGGGGAGCTGTTTTTT. Translated, it gives CASSLWGGELFF.

This clonotype was counted ten times or more. The chain combines TRBV29-1 with TRBJ2-1, with 7 bases identical to TRBD1. The CDR3 is made up of 15 amino acids. The trim removed 3 bases at V and 8 bases at J, leaving 13 bases unmatched. Per the germline V gene, CDR1 is SQVTM and CDR2 is ANQGSEA. CDR3 amino acids: CSVDWGQWERDEQFF. The CDR3 nucleotides read TGCAGCGTTGACTGGGGACAGTGGGAGAGGGATGAGCAGTTCTTC.

This clonotype was detected ten times or more. This chain links TRBV20-1 with TRBJ2-3; 9 bases are a match to TRBD1. Germline assignment: CDR1 DFQATT and CDR2 SNEGSKA (reference sequence). The CDR3 totals 14 residues. Trimming cost V 3 bases and J 0 bases; bases outside gene matches: 1. In DNA form, the CDR3 reads TGCAGTGCTAGGGGGACAGGGAGCACAGATACGCAGTATTTT. Translating it yields CSARGTGSTDTQYF.

This clonotype was observed at least ten times. This chain joins TRBV12-3 or TRBV12-4 and TRBJ2-5, with 7 bases matching TRBD2. The CDR3 length is 14 residues. V lost 3 bases to trimming and J lost 5 bases; unmatched junction nucleotides: 6. The CDR3 bases are TGTGCCAGCAGTTTTAGGGGAGGGTTGGAGACCCAGTACTTC. As protein: CASSFRGGLETQYF.

The rearrangement uses TRBV7-8 and TRBJ2-2; 13 nucleotides match TRBD2. The ends lost 6 bases at V and 0 bases at J; junction bases unmatched: 22. CDR3 length equals 23 residues. The V gene's germline CDR1 is SGHVS and CDR2 FQNEAQ. This CDR3 reads CASSLSGTSGGEVTATNTGELFF. CDR3 coding DNA: TGTGCCAGCAGTCTAAGTGGTACTAGCGGGGGGGAAGTCACTGCCACGAACACCGGGGAGCTGTTTTTT.

This clonotype appeared many times. V and J are TRBV4-1 and TRBJ2-1; TRBD2 matches at 9 bases. This CDR3 is built from 13 residues. The J segment lost 8 bases and the V segment lost 5 bases, leaving 4 bases of the junction unmatched. CDR1 and CDR2 (germline): MGHRA, YSYEKL. The CDR3 loop is CASSIAGAYEQFF. For the CDR3, the DNA is TGCGCCAGCAGCATAGCGGGAGCCTATGAGCAGTTCTTC.

This clonotype was seen at least ten times. This chain links TRBV12-3 or TRBV12-4 with TRBJ2-2; no clear D. There are 13 residues in the CDR3. V was trimmed by 1 base and J by 3 bases, leaving 3 bases between them. The CDR3 region is CASSLEDTGELFF. Written as DNA, the CDR3 is TGTGCCAGCAGTTTAGAGGACACCGGGGAGCTGTTTTTT.